A selection of T cell receptor beta chains follows, all from one sample in a study of T cell repertoires in cytomegalovirus infection. One entry per CDR3 protein results from TCRdb running MiXCR on the reads. The sample lists 250,000 or so distinct CDR3 sequences, over 15% occurring once. The sequenced material came from CD8+ T cells from PBMCs. The receptors come from a human donor in good health (CMV status not recorded). Some clones in this sample may be carry-over from other donors' samples. Each CDR3 is given with its conserved first and last residue. A D gene is named only where the DNA matches it firmly. Clone size is given for some rows only: seen once, a few or many times, or a class if the clone is expanded.

j_call v_call clone_size d_call cdr3_length cdr3_aa cdr3_nt
TRBJ2-7 TRBV28 few TRBD1 15 CASRSLQGIYYEQYF TGTGCCAGCAGGTCGTTACAGGGGATCTACTACGAGCAGTACTTC
TRBJ2-1 TRBV28 NA TRBD1 16 CASTKTGKKSYNEQFF TGTGCCAGCACCAAGACAGGGAAAAAGTCCTACAATGAGCAGTTCTTC
TRBJ2-7 TRBV29-1 NA TRBD1 15 CSVAPTGGRYYEQYF TGCAGCGTTGCCCCCACAGGGGGCCGATACTACGAGCAGTACTTC
TRBJ1-2 TRBV6-6 few TRBD1 14 CASRNLDRAYGYTF TGTGCCAGCAGAAACCTGGACAGGGCCTATGGCTACACCTTC
TRBJ2-7 TRBV27 few TRBD2 13 CASGLGGAGEQYF TGTGCCAGCGGGTTGGGAGGGGCAGGCGAGCAGTACTTC
TRBJ2-1 TRBV5-4 NA TRBD2 17 CGSSLAIGGAAYNEQFF TGTGGCAGCAGCTTGGCCATCGGGGGGGCGGCCTACAATGAGCAGTTCTTC
TRBJ1-1 TRBV7-2 many TRBD1 15 CASSPEQGAWTEAFF TGTGCCAGCAGCCCAGAACAGGGGGCTTGGACTGAAGCTTTCTTT
TRBJ2-7 TRBV6-2/TRBV6-3 many TRBD1 15 CASSLYGQGSYEQYF TGTGCCAGCAGTCTCTACGGACAGGGAAGCTACGAGCAGTACTTC
TRBJ2-7 TRBV28 many TRBD1 14 CASRYPGQGNEQYF TGTGCCAGCCGTTATCCGGGACAGGGAAACGAGCAGTACTTC
TRBJ1-2 TRBV28 few TRBD1 11 CASSLWGQGYF TGTGCCAGCAGTTTATGGGGACAGGGTTACTTC
TRBJ2-7 TRBV27 few TRBD2 15 CASRFLAGGFYEQYF TGTGCCAGCAGATTCCTAGCGGGGGGATTCTACGAGCAGTACTTC
TRBJ2-3 TRBV7-8 many NA 16 CASSLGLGVGTDTQYF TGTGCCAGCAGCTTAGGTCTAGGGGTCGGGACAGATACGCAGTATTTT
TRBJ1-5 TRBV27 many NA 13 CASRRGGNQPQHF TGTGCCAGCAGAAGAGGGGGCAATCAGCCCCAGCATTTT
TRBJ2-6 TRBV19 few NA 15 CASSPSYSGANVLTF TGTGCCAGTAGTCCATCTTACTCTGGGGCCAACGTCCTGACTTTC
TRBJ2-3 TRBV11-2 many NA 19 CASSPRQDSSKGRTDTQYF TGTGCCAGCAGCCCAAGACAGGATTCGTCTAAGGGTCGCACAGATACGCAGTATTTT
TRBJ2-1 TRBV23-1 NA TRBD1 13 CARSGTGVNEQFF TGCGCCAGATCCGGGACAGGGGTCAATGAGCAGTTCTTC
TRBJ1-4 TRBV28 many TRBD1 16 CASSSTGAYGSEKLFF TGTGCCAGCAGTTCGACAGGGGCTTATGGAAGTGAAAAACTGTTTTTT
TRBJ2-1 TRBV6-6 few TRBD1 15 CASRLSGTGGDEQFF TGTGCCAGCAGATTATCCGGGACAGGGGGCGATGAGCAGTTCTTC
TRBJ2-1 TRBV7-9 many NA 12 CASSHQGDEQFF TGTGCCAGCAGCCATCAGGGCGATGAGCAGTTCTTC
TRBJ1-1 TRBV12-5 many TRBD1 14 CASAETTGATEAFF TGTGCTAGTGCCGAAACCACAGGGGCCACTGAAGCTTTCTTT
TRBJ1-1 TRBV7-6 few NA 13 CASSSSLFTEAFF TGTGCCAGCAGCTCTAGTCTCTTCACTGAAGCTTTCTTT
TRBJ1-4 TRBV3-1 NA TRBD1 17 CASSPSGQGWTNEKLFF TGTGCCAGCAGCCCATCAGGACAGGGTTGGACTAATGAAAAACTGTTTTTT
TRBJ1-2 TRBV7-2 many NA 12 CASSPTGRGYTF TGTGCCAGCAGCCCAACCGGTCGGGGCTACACCTTC
TRBJ1-5 TRBV19 few TRBD1 13 CATGGQSGQPQHF TGTGCCACCGGGGGACAGTCAGGTCAGCCCCAGCATTTT
TRBJ2-1 TRBV6-2/TRBV6-3 NA TRBD2 19 CASSYSTAWRGERSNEQFF TGTGCCAGCAGTTACTCGACGGCATGGCGGGGGGAACGCTCCAATGAGCAGTTCTTC
TRBJ1-5 TRBV7-8 many NA 12 CASSPTNQPQHF TGTGCCAGCAGCCCTACAAATCAGCCCCAGCATTTT
TRBJ2-1 TRBV7-8 many TRBD2 17 CASSLGGGGASYNEQFF TGTGCCAGCAGCTTAGGGGGCGGGGGGGCCTCCTACAATGAGCAGTTCTTC
TRBJ1-1 TRBV19 few TRBD1 14 CASSETGMGTEAFF TGTGCCAGTAGTGAGACAGGGATGGGGACTGAAGCTTTCTTT
TRBJ2-2 TRBV7-8 many NA 15 CASSPLEARTGELFF TGTGCCAGCAGCCCCCTCGAGGCACGGACCGGGGAGCTGTTTTTT
TRBJ2-1 TRBV19 NA NA 11 CASSTYHEQFF TGTGCCAGTAGTACTTACCATGAGCAGTTCTTC
TRBJ1-1 TRBV19 NA NA 14 CASSIGAEGTEAFF TGTGCCAGTAGTATAGGGGCAGAAGGTACTGAAGCTTTCTTT
TRBJ2-6 TRBV7-6 NA NA 14 CASSLGGGANVLTF TGTGCCAGCAGCTTAGGTGGTGGGGCCAACGTCCTGACTTTC
TRBJ2-5 TRBV4-3 few TRBD1 15 CASSPDRGREETQYF TGCGCCAGCAGCCCAGACAGGGGGCGTGAGGAGACCCAGTACTTC
TRBJ1-4 TRBV10-3 few NA 16 CAISDLGAGTNEKLFF TGTGCCATCAGTGACCTGGGGGCGGGCACTAATGAAAAACTGTTTTTT
TRBJ1-3 TRBV19 NA NA 17 CASSIDAGQYSGNTIYF TGTGCCAGTAGTATAGATGCTGGACAGTACTCTGGAAACACCATATATTTT
TRBJ2-5 TRBV10-3 many TRBD1 16 CAISEPDRGLLETQYF TGTGCCATCAGTGAGCCAGACAGGGGATTGTTGGAGACCCAGTACTTC
TRBJ2-5 TRBV20-1 NA NA 17 CSARDAEGTWDEETQYF TGCAGTGCTAGAGATGCCGAGGGGACCTGGGACGAGGAGACCCAGTACTTC